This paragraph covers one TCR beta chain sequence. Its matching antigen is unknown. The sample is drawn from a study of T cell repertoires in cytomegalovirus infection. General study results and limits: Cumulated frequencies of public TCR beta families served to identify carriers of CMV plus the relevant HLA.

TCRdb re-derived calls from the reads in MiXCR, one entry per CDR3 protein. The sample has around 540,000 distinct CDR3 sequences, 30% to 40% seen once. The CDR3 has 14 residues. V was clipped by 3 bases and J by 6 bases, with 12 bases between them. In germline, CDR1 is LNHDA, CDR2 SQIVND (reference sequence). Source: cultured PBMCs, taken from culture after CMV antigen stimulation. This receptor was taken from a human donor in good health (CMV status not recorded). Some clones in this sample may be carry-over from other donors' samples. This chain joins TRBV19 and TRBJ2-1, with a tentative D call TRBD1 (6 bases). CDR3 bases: TGTGCCAGTAGTATCCTCAGGGGTCTCAATGAGCAGTTCTTC. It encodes CASSILRGLNEQFF.